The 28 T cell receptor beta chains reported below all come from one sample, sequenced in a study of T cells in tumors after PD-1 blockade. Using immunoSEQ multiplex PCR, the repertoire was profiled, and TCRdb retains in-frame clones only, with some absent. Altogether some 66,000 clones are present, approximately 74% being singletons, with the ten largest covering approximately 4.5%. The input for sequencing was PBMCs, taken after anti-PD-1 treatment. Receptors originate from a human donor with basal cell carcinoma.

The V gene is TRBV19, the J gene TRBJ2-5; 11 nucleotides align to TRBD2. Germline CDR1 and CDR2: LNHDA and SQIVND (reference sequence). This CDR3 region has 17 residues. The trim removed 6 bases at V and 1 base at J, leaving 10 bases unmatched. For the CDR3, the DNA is TGTGCCAGTAGCCCCCGGGGTAGCGGGGGGGCCCAAGAGACCCAGTACTTC. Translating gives CASSPRGSGGAQETQYF.

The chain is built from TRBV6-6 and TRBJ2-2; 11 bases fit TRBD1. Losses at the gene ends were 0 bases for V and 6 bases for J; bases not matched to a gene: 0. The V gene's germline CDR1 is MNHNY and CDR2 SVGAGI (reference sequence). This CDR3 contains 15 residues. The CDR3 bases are TGTGCCAGCAGTTACTCGGGACAGGGGGCCGGGGAGCTGTTTTTT. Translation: CASSYSGQGAGELFF.

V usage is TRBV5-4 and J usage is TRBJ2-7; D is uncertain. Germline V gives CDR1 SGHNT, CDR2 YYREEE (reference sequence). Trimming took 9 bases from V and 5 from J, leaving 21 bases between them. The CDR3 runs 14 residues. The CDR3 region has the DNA TGTGCCACCCGACCAGGCGGAAAAGAAAACGAGCAGTACTTC. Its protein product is CATRPGGKENEQYF.

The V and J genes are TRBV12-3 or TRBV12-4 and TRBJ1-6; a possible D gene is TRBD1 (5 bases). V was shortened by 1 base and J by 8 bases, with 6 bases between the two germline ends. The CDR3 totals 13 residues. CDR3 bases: TGTGCCAGCAGTTTAGAGGGGTATTCACCCCTCCACTTT. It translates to CASSLEGYSPLHF.

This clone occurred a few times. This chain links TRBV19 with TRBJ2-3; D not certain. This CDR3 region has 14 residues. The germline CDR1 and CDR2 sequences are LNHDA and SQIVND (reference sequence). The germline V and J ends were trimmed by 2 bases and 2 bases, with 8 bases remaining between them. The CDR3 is CASSIRATTDTQYF. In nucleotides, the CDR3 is TGTGCCAGTAGTATAAGGGCTACCACAGATACGCAGTATTTT.

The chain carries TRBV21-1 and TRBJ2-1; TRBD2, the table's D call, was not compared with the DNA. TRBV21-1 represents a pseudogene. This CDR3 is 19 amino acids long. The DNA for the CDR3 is TGTGCCAGCAGCAAAGTAAGAGTGCGGACTATGAGCTCCTACAATGAGCAGTTCTTC. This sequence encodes CASSKVRVRTMSSYNEQFF.

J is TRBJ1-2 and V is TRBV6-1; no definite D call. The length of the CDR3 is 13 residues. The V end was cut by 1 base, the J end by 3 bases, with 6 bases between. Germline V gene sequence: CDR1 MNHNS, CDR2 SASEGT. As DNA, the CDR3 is TGTGCCAGCAGTGAAGACAGCGACTATGGCTACACCTTC. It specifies CASSEDSDYGYTF.

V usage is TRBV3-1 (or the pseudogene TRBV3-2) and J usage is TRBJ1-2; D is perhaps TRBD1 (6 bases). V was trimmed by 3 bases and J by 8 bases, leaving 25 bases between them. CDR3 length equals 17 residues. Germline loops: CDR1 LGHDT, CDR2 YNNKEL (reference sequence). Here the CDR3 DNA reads TGTGCCAGCAGCCAGGCGAGGGGGGCGTATATGTATGGCGGCTACACCTTC. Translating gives CASSQARGAYMYGGYTF.

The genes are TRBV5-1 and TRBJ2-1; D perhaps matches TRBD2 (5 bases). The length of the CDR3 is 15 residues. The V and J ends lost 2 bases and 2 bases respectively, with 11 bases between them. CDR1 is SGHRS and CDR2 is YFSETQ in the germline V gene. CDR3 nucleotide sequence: TGCGCCAGCAGCTTCACTAGTGGAACCTACAATGAGCAGTTCTTC. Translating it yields CASSFTSGTYNEQFF.

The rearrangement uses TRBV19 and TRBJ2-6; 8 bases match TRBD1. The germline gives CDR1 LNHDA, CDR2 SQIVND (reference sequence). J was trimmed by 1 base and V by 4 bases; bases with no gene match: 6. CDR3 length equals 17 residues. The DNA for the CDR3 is TGTGCCAGTAGTAGCGGACAGGGTGTTTCTGGGGCCAACGTCCTGACTTTC. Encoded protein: CASSSGQGVSGANVLTF.

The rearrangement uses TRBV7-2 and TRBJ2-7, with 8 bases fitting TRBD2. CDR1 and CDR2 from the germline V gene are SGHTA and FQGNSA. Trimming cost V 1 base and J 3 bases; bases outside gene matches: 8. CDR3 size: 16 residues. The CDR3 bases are TGTGCCAGCAGCTTAGACGGGGGGGGTAGGAACTACGAGCAGTACTTC. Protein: CASSLDGGGRNYEQYF.

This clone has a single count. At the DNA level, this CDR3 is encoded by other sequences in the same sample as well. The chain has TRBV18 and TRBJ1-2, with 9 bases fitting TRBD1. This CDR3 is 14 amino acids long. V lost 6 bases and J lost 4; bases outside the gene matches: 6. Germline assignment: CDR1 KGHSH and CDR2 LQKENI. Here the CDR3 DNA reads TGTGCCAGCTCGCCGGGACAGGGAGGCTATGGCTACACCTTC. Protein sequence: CASSPGQGGYGYTF.

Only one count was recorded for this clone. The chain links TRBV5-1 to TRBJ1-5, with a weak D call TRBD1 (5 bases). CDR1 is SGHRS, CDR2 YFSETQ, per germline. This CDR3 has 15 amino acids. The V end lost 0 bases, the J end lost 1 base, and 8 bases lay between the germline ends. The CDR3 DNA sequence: TGCGCCAGCAGCTTGGGGGACGGCAGCAATCAGCCCCAGCATTTT. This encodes CASSLGDGSNQPQHF. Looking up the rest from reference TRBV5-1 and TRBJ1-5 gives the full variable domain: KAGVTQTPRYLIKTRGQQVTLSCSPISGHRSVSWYQQTPGQGLQFLFEYFSETQRNKGNFPGRFSGRQFSNSRSEMNVSTLELGDSALYLCASSLGDGSNQPQHFGDGTRLSIL.

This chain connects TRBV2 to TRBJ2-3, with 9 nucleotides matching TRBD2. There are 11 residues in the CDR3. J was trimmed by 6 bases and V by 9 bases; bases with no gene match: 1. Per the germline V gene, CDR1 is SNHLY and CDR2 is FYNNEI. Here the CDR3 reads CASSGGDTQYF. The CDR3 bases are TGTGCCAGTAGCGGGGGCGATACGCAGTATTTT.

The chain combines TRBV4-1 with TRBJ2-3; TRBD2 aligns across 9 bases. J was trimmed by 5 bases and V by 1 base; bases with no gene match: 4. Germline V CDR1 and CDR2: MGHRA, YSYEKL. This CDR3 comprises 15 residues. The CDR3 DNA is TGCGCCAGCAGCCAAGTAGCGGGGGCCAAAGATACGCAGTATTTT. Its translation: CASSQVAGAKDTQYF.

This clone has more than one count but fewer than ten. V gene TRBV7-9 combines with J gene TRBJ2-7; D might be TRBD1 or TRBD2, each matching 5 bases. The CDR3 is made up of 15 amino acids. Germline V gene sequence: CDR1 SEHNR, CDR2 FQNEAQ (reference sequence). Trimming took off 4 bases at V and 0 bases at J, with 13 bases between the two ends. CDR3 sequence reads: CASSSGRVSSYEQYF. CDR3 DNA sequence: TGTGCCAGCAGCTCGGGGCGCGTCAGCTCCTACGAGCAGTACTTC.

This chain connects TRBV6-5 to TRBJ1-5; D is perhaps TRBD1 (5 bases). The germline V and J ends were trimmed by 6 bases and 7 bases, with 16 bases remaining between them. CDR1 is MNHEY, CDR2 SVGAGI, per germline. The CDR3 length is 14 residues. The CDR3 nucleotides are TGTGCCAGCAGCTCCATCACAGGACGCCAGCCCCAGCATTTT. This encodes CASSSITGRQPQHF.

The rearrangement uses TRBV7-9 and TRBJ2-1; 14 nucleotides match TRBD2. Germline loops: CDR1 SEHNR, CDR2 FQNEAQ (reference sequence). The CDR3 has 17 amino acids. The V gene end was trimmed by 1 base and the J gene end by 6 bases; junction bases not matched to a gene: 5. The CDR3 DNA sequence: TGTGCCAGCAGCTTAGACCTGGGACTAGCGGGGGCCAATGAGCAGTTCTTC. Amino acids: CASSLDLGLAGANEQFF.

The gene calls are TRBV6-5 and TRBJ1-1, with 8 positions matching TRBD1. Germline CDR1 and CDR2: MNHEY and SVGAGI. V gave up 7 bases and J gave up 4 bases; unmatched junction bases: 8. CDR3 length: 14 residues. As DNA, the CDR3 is TGTGCCAGCACCTTCCGGACAGGGCGCACTGAAGCTTTCTTT. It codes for CASTFRTGRTEAFF.

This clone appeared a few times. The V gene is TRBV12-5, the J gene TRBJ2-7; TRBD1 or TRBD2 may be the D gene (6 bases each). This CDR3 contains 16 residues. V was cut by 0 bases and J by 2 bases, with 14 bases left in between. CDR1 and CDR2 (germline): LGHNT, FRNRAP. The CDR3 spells CASGLVLGGGAYEQYF. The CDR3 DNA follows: TGTGCTAGTGGTTTGGTACTCGGAGGGGGTGCCTACGAGCAGTACTTC.

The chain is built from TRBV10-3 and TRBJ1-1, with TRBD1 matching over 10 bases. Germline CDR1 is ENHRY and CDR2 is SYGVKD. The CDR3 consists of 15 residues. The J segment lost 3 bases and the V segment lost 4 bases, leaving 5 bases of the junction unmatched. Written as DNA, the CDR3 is TGTGCCATCAGTGTGGACAGGGGGTGGGACACTGAAGCTTTCTTT. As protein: CAISVDRGWDTEAFF.

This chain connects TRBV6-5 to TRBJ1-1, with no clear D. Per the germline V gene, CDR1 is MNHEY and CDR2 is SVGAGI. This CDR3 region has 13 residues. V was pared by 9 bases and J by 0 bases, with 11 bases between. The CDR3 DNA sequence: TGTGCCAGTTGCAGGCAGATGAACACTGAAGCTTTCTTT. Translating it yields CASCRQMNTEAFF.

The CDR3 sequence: CASRPTGSSYEQYF. The CDR3 bases are TGTGCCAGTAGACCGACAGGGAGCTCCTACGAGCAGTACTTC. This sequence joins TRBV19 and TRBJ2-7; 7 nucleotides match TRBD1. The CDR3 length is 14 residues. The V segment lost 6 bases and the J segment 0 bases; nucleotides outside the gene matches: 5. The germline V gene encodes CDR1 LNHDA and CDR2 SQIVND (reference sequence).

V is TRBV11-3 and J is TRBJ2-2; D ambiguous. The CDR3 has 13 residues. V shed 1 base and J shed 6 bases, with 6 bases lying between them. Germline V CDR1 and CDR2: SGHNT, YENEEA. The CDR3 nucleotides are TGTGCCAGCAGCTTAGGGCAAGCCGGGGAGCTGTTTTTT. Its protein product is CASSLGQAGELFF.

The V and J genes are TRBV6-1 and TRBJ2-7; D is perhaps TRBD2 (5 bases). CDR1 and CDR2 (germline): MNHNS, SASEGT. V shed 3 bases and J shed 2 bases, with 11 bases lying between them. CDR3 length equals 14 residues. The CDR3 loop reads CASSDLRDPYEQYF. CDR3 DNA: TGTGCCAGCAGTGACCTCCGGGATCCCTACGAGCAGTACTTC.

The CDR3 here is CATSVDSTYNEQFF. The CDR3 nucleotides read TGTGCCACCAGTGTAGACAGCACCTACAATGAGCAGTTCTTC. The chain joins TRBV24-1 to TRBJ2-1; D perhaps matches TRBD1 (5 bases). Trimming pared 5 bases from V and 2 bases from J, leaving 9 bases between. Per germline, CDR1 KGHDR and CDR2 SFDVKD. This CDR3 comprises 14 residues.

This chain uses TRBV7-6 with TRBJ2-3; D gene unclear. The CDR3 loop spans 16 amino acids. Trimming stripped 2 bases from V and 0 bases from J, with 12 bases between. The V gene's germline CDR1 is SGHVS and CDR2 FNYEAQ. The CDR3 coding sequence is TGTGCCAGCAGCTTACTCGTAGCTTCTAGCACAGATACGCAGTATTTT. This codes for CASSLLVASSTDTQYF.

This CDR3 is CASSAPRFPREQYF. CDR3 in DNA: TGTGCCAGCAGCGCGCCCAGGTTTCCTCGGGAGCAGTACTTC. The chain has TRBV5-6 and TRBJ2-7, with D uncertain. Germline CDR1 reads SGHDT; CDR2 reads YYEEEE. The V and J ends lost 4 bases and 7 bases respectively, with 18 bases between them. This CDR3 contains 14 residues.